The 5 T cell receptor beta chains below all came from one sample that was sequenced in a study of blood T cell repertoires in COVID-19 (TCRdb year 2020). The library was produced with the immunoSEQ multiplex PCR assay. TCRdb took this table from immuneACCESS and kept in-frame rearrangements with V and J called. Such tables lack part of the clones; where checked against another copy, unresolved V genes explain under half of the gap, and the rest is unexplained. For this sample the table gives about 120,000 clones, of which 80% to 85% were detected only once. Of the sample, 3.5% to 4% falls within the top ten clones. Sequencing was carried out using PBMCs or T cells enriched from blood (not recorded which). All receptors derive from a woman aged 30 to 39 who had recovered from COVID-19.

The chain uses TRBV28 and TRBJ2-7; no clear D gene. Trimming cost V 0 bases and J 5 bases, with 5 bases left between them. CDR1 and CDR2 from the germline V gene are MDHEN and SYDVKM. This CDR3 comprises 12 residues. In DNA form, the CDR3 reads TGTGCCAGCAGTTTATGGGGCCACGAGCAGTACTTC. It codes for CASSLWGHEQYF.

This chain joins TRBV7-9 and TRBJ2-2; perhaps TRBD2 as D (5 bases). This CDR3 has 14 amino acids. Germline V lookup: CDR1 SEHNR, CDR2 FQNEAQ (reference sequence). V was cut by 0 bases and J by 4 bases, with 6 bases left in between. CDR3 DNA: TGTGCCAGCAGCTTAGCGGCGGGCACCGGGGAGCTGTTTTTT. Translating gives CASSLAAGTGELFF.

V usage is TRBV19 and J usage is TRBJ2-6; tentative D call: TRBD1 (6 bases). Germline-derived CDR1 and CDR2 are LNHDA and SQIVND (reference sequence). The length of the CDR3 is 15 residues. Trimming removed 5 bases at V and 7 bases at J, with 15 bases between. The CDR3, as DNA: TGTGCCAGTAGTCCCCAACCGGGACAAGCCAACGTCCTGACTTTC. Its protein product is CASSPQPGQANVLTF.

Note on this clone: Other DNA sequences from this sample encode an identical CDR3 as well. The CDR3 nucleotides read TGCAGTGCTAGGAGGGATGGCTACACCTTC. Protein sequence: CSARRDGYTF. The V gene is TRBV20-1, the J gene TRBJ1-2, with D unresolved. V lost 3 bases to trimming and J lost 6 bases, with 5 bases between them. Germline CDR1 reads DFQATT; CDR2 reads SNEGSKA (reference sequence). The CDR3 is made up of 10 amino acids.

The chain couples TRBV7-3 to TRBJ2-1; the D gene is possibly TRBD2 (6 bases). The CDR3 covers 13 residues. V was cut by 4 bases and J by 5 bases, with 9 bases left in between. The germline V gene has CDR1 SGHTA and CDR2 FQGTGA. The CDR3 reads CASSSGLDNEQFF. The CDR3 nucleotides read TGTGCCAGCAGCTCGGGACTGGACAATGAGCAGTTCTTC.